These T cell receptor beta chains were read from a single sample in a study of T cell clonotyping in hematopoietic cell transplantation. The assay was immunoSEQ multiplex PCR, and TCRdb's table has in-frame clones only and misses some. In the table there are roughly 5,000 clones, roughly 90% of which are singletons. The sequenced sample was peripheral blood mononuclear cells, obtained 100 days after allogeneic stem cell transplant. The receptors here all came from a male patient aged 70 to 80 who had an allogeneic stem cell transplant from an unrelated donor, so T cells may come from the graft donor. Some clones in this sample may be carry-over from other donors' samples. The CDR3 runs from the conserved cysteine through the conserved F or W. D genes are given only for firm matches. Not all rows give a size; the values are once, few, many and, for expanded clones, a class.

CASSVWHSGEKLFF	TGTGCCAGCAGTGTGTGGCATTCCGGTGAAAAACTGTTTTTT	TRBV2	TRBJ1-4	NA	NA
CAGGFWGAEAFF	TGTGCCGGGGGCTTTTGGGGGGCTGAAGCTTTCTTT	TRBV28	TRBJ1-1	NA	NA
CASSVEGDRRQPQHF	TGTGCCAGCAGCGTAGAAGGGGACAGGCGACAGCCCCAGCATTTT	TRBV9	TRBJ1-5	TRBD1	NA
CASSVGRGRNTEAFF	TGTGCCAGCAGCGTAGGTCGGGGAAGGAACACTGAAGCTTTCTTT	TRBV9	TRBJ1-1	NA	NA
CASSLATGTGGNTIYF	TGCGCCAGCAGCTTGGCCACCGGGACAGGGGGAAACACCATATATTTT	TRBV5-1	TRBJ1-3	TRBD1	NA
CAIGQGNEKLFF	TGTGCCATCGGACAGGGAAATGAAAAACTGTTTTTT	TRBV10-3	TRBJ1-4	TRBD1	NA
CSVAYNEQFF	TGCAGCGTTGCATACAATGAGCAGTTCTTC	TRBV29-1	TRBJ2-1	NA	NA
CASSEQGRYGYTF	TGTGCCAGCAGTGAACAGGGCCGATATGGCTACACCTTC	TRBV6-1	TRBJ1-2	NA	NA
CAWSNAPGEPQHF	TGTGCCTGGAGTAATGCCCCAGGGGAGCCCCAGCATTTT	TRBV30	TRBJ1-5	NA	NA
CASSQVGTSGRESTDTQYF	TGCGCCAGCAGCCAAGTTGGGACTAGCGGGAGGGAAAGCACAGATACGCAGTATTTT	TRBV4-3	TRBJ2-3	TRBD2	NA
CASSLGHRNPATNEKLFF	TGCGCCAGCAGCTTGGGACATCGAAACCCTGCAACTAATGAAAAACTGTTTTTT	TRBV5-1	TRBJ1-4	NA	NA
CASSVVPPRVYTF	TGTGCCAGCAGCGTAGTCCCTCCGCGGGTGTACACCTTC	TRBV9	TRBJ1-2	NA	NA
CASSEEGIGGYTF	TGTGCCAGCAGTGAAGAGGGAATTGGAGGCTACACCTTC	TRBV2	TRBJ1-2	NA	NA
CASTALLGASGYEQYF	TGTGCCAGCACCGCGCTTCTTGGGGCTAGCGGCTACGAGCAGTACTTC	TRBV4-2	TRBJ2-7	TRBD2	few
CAIRGRGENTEAFF	TGTGCCATCAGGGGCAGGGGCGAGAACACTGAAGCTTTCTTT	TRBV10-3	TRBJ1-1	NA	once
CASSGDRGVEKLFF	TGTGCCAGCAGTGGGGACAGGGGAGTCGAAAAACTGTTTTTT	TRBV6-6	TRBJ1-4	TRBD1	large
CASSLARRGNSPLHF	TGTGCCAGCAGCTTAGCGCGGCGGGGCAATTCACCCCTCCACTTT	TRBV7-9	TRBJ1-6	NA	NA
CASSLGTFPNEQFF	TGCGCCAGCAGCTTAGGGACATTCCCCAATGAGCAGTTCTTC	TRBV5-1	TRBJ2-1	NA	once
CARSLPSLPYGYTF	TGTGCCAGAAGCCTCCCGTCCCTTCCCTATGGCTACACCTTC	TRBV5-3	TRBJ1-2	NA	NA
CASSPTPSSYNEQFF	TGTGCCAGCAGTCCAACACCGAGCTCCTACAATGAGCAGTTCTTC	TRBV6-5	TRBJ2-1	NA	NA